A selection of T cell receptor beta chains follows, all from one sample in a study of identifying expanded T cells in peripheral blood. TCRdb keeps only in-frame clones here, not all; method: immunoSEQ multiplex PCR. The sample consists of 65,000 to 95,000 clones, around 90% of them appearing once. Sequenced input: blood. These receptors were taken from a person aged 18 to 75 in good health. The CDR3 runs from the conserved cysteine through the conserved F or W. A D gene is named only where the DNA matches it firmly. Rows may omit the clone size; those that give it use once, few, many or a size class.

j_gene: TRBJ2-7
d_gene: -
abundance: few
v_gene: TRBV6-1
CDR3nt: TGTGCCAGCAGCGACCGCGGTCCCGAGCAGTACTTC
CDR3aa: CASSDRGPEQYF

j_gene: TRBJ1-3
d_gene: -
abundance: -
v_gene: TRBV6-5
CDR3nt: TGTGCCAGCAGTTACGGGTTTATGACTGGAAACACCATATATTTT
CDR3aa: CASSYGFMTGNTIYF

j_gene: TRBJ2-7
d_gene: TRBD1
abundance: -
v_gene: TRBV4-1
CDR3nt: TGCGCCAGCAGCTTCACCGGGACAGGGTTTTTCGAGCAGTACTTC
CDR3aa: CASSFTGTGFFEQYF

j_gene: TRBJ1-1
d_gene: -
abundance: -
v_gene: TRBV7-3
CDR3nt: TGTGCCAGCACCGAAGTCCGGGGTAACACTGAAGCTTTCTTT
CDR3aa: CASTEVRGNTEAFF

j_gene: TRBJ2-2
d_gene: TRBD1
abundance: -
v_gene: TRBV6-1
CDR3nt: TGTGCCAGCAGTCCTCACAGGGGGAACACCGGGGAGCTGTTTTTT
CDR3aa: CASSPHRGNTGELFF

j_gene: TRBJ1-2
d_gene: -
abundance: -
v_gene: TRBV30
CDR3nt: TGTGCCTGGAGTCGGACGACCTATGGCTACACCTTC
CDR3aa: CAWSRTTYGYTF

j_gene: TRBJ2-7
d_gene: TRBD1
abundance: -
v_gene: TRBV12-5
CDR3nt: TGTGCTAGTGGTTCGGGGACAGCAACAAGCGAGCAGTACTTC
CDR3aa: CASGSGTATSEQYF

j_gene: TRBJ2-7
d_gene: -
abundance: -
v_gene: TRBV7-8
CDR3nt: TGTGCCAGCAGCCAACGTGGTAGCGCAGTCTACGAGCAGTACTTC
CDR3aa: CASSQRGSAVYEQYF

j_gene: TRBJ2-2
d_gene: TRBD2
abundance: -
v_gene: TRBV27
CDR3nt: TGTGCCAGCAGTCTCTCAGGGACTAGCGGAAACACCGGGGAGCTGTTTTTT
CDR3aa: CASSLSGTSGNTGELFF

j_gene: TRBJ1-3
d_gene: -
abundance: -
v_gene: TRBV18
CDR3nt: TGTGCCAGCTCACCACTGGAGGGAAGATCTGGAAACACCATATATTTT
CDR3aa: CASSPLEGRSGNTIYF

j_gene: TRBJ2-5
d_gene: TRBD2
abundance: -
v_gene: TRBV7-6
CDR3nt: TGTGCCAGCACCCTTCTAGCGGGAGGGAGGGAGACCCAGTACTTC
CDR3aa: CASTLLAGGRETQYF

j_gene: TRBJ2-1
d_gene: -
abundance: -
v_gene: TRBV5-1
CDR3nt: TGCGCCAGCAGCCCGGGGAATGAGCAGTTCTTC
CDR3aa: CASSPGNEQFF

j_gene: TRBJ2-7
d_gene: -
abundance: -
v_gene: TRBV5-5
CDR3nt: TGTGCCAGCAGCCCCGGCCCTCTCGAGCAGTACTTC
CDR3aa: CASSPGPLEQYF

j_gene: TRBJ2-6
d_gene: -
abundance: -
v_gene: TRBV4-1
CDR3nt: TGCGCCAGCAGCCAAGATAGACAGGACTCTGGGGCCAACGTCCTGACTTTC
CDR3aa: CASSQDRQDSGANVLTF

j_gene: TRBJ2-5
d_gene: -
abundance: -
v_gene: TRBV10-3
CDR3nt: TGTGCCATCAGTGAGTCATCCTCTCAAGAGACCCAGTACTTC
CDR3aa: CAISESSSQETQYF

j_gene: TRBJ2-7
d_gene: -
abundance: once
v_gene: TRBV29-1
CDR3nt: TGCAGCGTTGGTTTATTGACGGGGGCCTACGAGCAGTACTTC
CDR3aa: CSVGLLTGAYEQYF

j_gene: TRBJ1-2
d_gene: TRBD1
abundance: -
v_gene: TRBV7-2
CDR3nt: TGTGCCAGCAGCCCCGTGTTAAACAGGGGTGATGGCTACACCTTC
CDR3aa: CASSPVLNRGDGYTF

j_gene: TRBJ1-2
d_gene: -
abundance: few
v_gene: TRBV2
CDR3nt: TGTGCCAGCTCTCCAGTTGATAACTATGGCTACACCTTC
CDR3aa: CASSPVDNYGYTF

j_gene: TRBJ2-3
d_gene: TRBD2
abundance: -
v_gene: TRBV27
CDR3nt: TGTGCCAGCAGTCTTCGGGCTAGCGGCAACACAGATACGCAGTATTTT
CDR3aa: CASSLRASGNTDTQYF

j_gene: TRBJ1-5
d_gene: TRBD1
abundance: few
v_gene: TRBV4-3
CDR3nt: TGCGCCAGCAGCCAAGAGACAGGGATCCAGCCCCAGCATTTT
CDR3aa: CASSQETGIQPQHF

j_gene: TRBJ1-1
d_gene: -
abundance: -
v_gene: TRBV7-2
CDR3nt: TGTGCCAGCAGCTTGTCCGGACAAGCGAACACTGAAGCTTTCTTT
CDR3aa: CASSLSGQANTEAFF

j_gene: TRBJ1-1
d_gene: -
abundance: -
v_gene: TRBV6-1
CDR3nt: TGTGCCAGCTCTCCACAAGCGTATGAAGCTTTCTTT
CDR3aa: CASSPQAYEAFF

j_gene: TRBJ2-1
d_gene: -
abundance: -
v_gene: TRBV9
CDR3nt: TGTGCCAGCAGCCACGGCCACAATGAGCAGTTCTTC
CDR3aa: CASSHGHNEQFF

j_gene: TRBJ2-2
d_gene: -
abundance: -
v_gene: TRBV9
CDR3nt: TGTGCCAGCACGCGGGGGCAGATGAACACCGGGGAGCTGTTTTTT
CDR3aa: CASTRGQMNTGELFF

j_gene: TRBJ1-2
d_gene: TRBD1
abundance: -
v_gene: TRBV4-2
CDR3nt: TGTGCCAGCAGCCAAGGAAGTCCAGGGGGTGGCTACACCTTC
CDR3aa: CASSQGSPGGGYTF

j_gene: TRBJ1-2
d_gene: -
abundance: few
v_gene: TRBV4-2
CDR3nt: TGTGCCAGCAGCCAAGGCGGGACTAACTATGGCTACACCTTC
CDR3aa: CASSQGGTNYGYTF

j_gene: TRBJ1-5
d_gene: -
abundance: -
v_gene: TRBV28
CDR3nt: TGTGCCAGCAGTTTATTGGTCAGGCAGGGCCCGGGCGCGCTTGGCAATCAGCCCCAGCATTTT
CDR3aa: CASSLLVRQGPGALGNQPQHF

j_gene: TRBJ2-5
d_gene: TRBD2
abundance: -
v_gene: TRBV5-1
CDR3nt: TGCGCCAGCTTTGGGGGGGTCACCACGGCCCCTCAAGAGACCCAGTACTTC
CDR3aa: CASFGGVTTAPQETQYF

j_gene: TRBJ2-7
d_gene: -
abundance: once
v_gene: TRBV7-2
CDR3nt: TGTGCCAGCAGCCCCCCGCTTGCGTCAGAGCAGTACTTC
CDR3aa: CASSPPLASEQYF

j_gene: TRBJ1-5
d_gene: -
abundance: few
v_gene: TRBV19
CDR3nt: TGTGCCACCGCTGACAGGTCGGGCCAGCCCCAGCATTTT
CDR3aa: CATADRSGQPQHF

j_gene: TRBJ2-4
d_gene: -
abundance: -
v_gene: TRBV30
CDR3nt: TGTGCCTGGGGGCTAACGTCCGCCAAAAACATTCAGTACTTC
CDR3aa: CAWGLTSAKNIQYF

j_gene: TRBJ1-5
d_gene: -
abundance: -
v_gene: TRBV29-1
CDR3nt: TGCAGCGTTGAAGCAGACAGTCCAGGACCCCAGCATTTT
CDR3aa: CSVEADSPGPQHF

j_gene: TRBJ1-2
d_gene: TRBD1
abundance: -
v_gene: TRBV7-2
CDR3nt: TGTGCCACACCGACAGGGCAGGCCTATGGCTACACCTTC
CDR3aa: CATPTGQAYGYTF

j_gene: TRBJ1-1
d_gene: -
abundance: -
v_gene: TRBV5-1
CDR3nt: TGCGCCAGCAGCTTGGGACATGCTAGCATGAACACTGAAGCTTTCTTT
CDR3aa: CASSLGHASMNTEAFF

j_gene: TRBJ2-5
d_gene: -
abundance: once
v_gene: TRBV6-5
CDR3nt: TGTGCCAGCAGTCGGCGCGGGGGCCCGTGGGAGCCCCAGTACTTC
CDR3aa: CASSRRGGPWEPQYF

j_gene: TRBJ2-7
d_gene: -
abundance: few
v_gene: TRBV11-2
CDR3nt: TGTGCCAGCAGCGGGGACACCTCCTACGAGCAGTACTTC
CDR3aa: CASSGDTSYEQYF

j_gene: TRBJ1-5
d_gene: -
abundance: -
v_gene: TRBV2
CDR3nt: TGTGCCAGCCGCGATCATCGAGGCAATCAGCCCCAGCATTTT
CDR3aa: CASRDHRGNQPQHF

j_gene: TRBJ2-7
d_gene: -
abundance: -
v_gene: TRBV19
CDR3nt: TGTGCCAGTAGTATCGCGCAGGGGTCCTACGAGCAGTACTTC
CDR3aa: CASSIAQGSYEQYF

j_gene: TRBJ1-1
d_gene: TRBD1
abundance: -
v_gene: TRBV7-9
CDR3nt: TGTGCCAGCAGCTCAGGGGAACAGGGGGCGCGGGGGACTGAAGCTTTCTTT
CDR3aa: CASSSGEQGARGTEAFF

j_gene: TRBJ1-1
d_gene: -
abundance: -
v_gene: TRBV10-3
CDR3nt: TGTGCCATCAGTGGCAGCCCGAACACTGAAGCTTTCTTT
CDR3aa: CAISGSPNTEAFF

j_gene: TRBJ1-1
d_gene: -
abundance: -
v_gene: TRBV30
CDR3nt: TGTGCCTGGAGCAGGTTGGGAGTGGGCACTGAAGCTTTCTTT
CDR3aa: CAWSRLGVGTEAFF

j_gene: TRBJ2-4
d_gene: TRBD1
abundance: once
v_gene: TRBV7-2
CDR3nt: TGTGCCAGCAGCGCCAAGGGGGCTGGGTTAAACATTCAGTACTTC
CDR3aa: CASSAKGAGLNIQYF

j_gene: TRBJ1-1
d_gene: -
abundance: -
v_gene: TRBV5-1
CDR3nt: TGCGCCAGCAGCTTCCAGGACAGCTACACTGAAGCTTTCTTT
CDR3aa: CASSFQDSYTEAFF

j_gene: TRBJ1-1
d_gene: -
abundance: -
v_gene: TRBV19
CDR3nt: TGTGCCAGTGGTCCTTGGGCTGAAGCTTTCTTT
CDR3aa: CASGPWAEAFF

j_gene: TRBJ1-6
d_gene: TRBD1
abundance: -
v_gene: TRBV5-8
CDR3nt: TGTGCCAGCAGCTCCAAAAACCCCGGGACAGACAATTCACCCCTCCACTTT
CDR3aa: CASSSKNPGTDNSPLHF

j_gene: TRBJ1-2
d_gene: -
abundance: -
v_gene: TRBV30
CDR3nt: TGTGCCTGGGGGGGTTACAACTATGGCTACACCTTC
CDR3aa: CAWGGYNYGYTF

j_gene: TRBJ1-4
d_gene: -
abundance: -
v_gene: TRBV27
CDR3nt: TGTGCCAGCAGCAGGGGTACTAATGAAAAACTGTTTTTT
CDR3aa: CASSRGTNEKLFF

j_gene: TRBJ2-3
d_gene: TRBD1
abundance: -
v_gene: TRBV5-1
CDR3nt: TGCGCCAGCAGCTATTTAGGGACAGGGGTCACAGATACGCAGTATTTT
CDR3aa: CASSYLGTGVTDTQYF

j_gene: TRBJ2-3
d_gene: -
abundance: once
v_gene: TRBV7-9
CDR3nt: TGTGCCAGCAGCCGCACCCTTCCGAGGACAGATACGCAGTATTTT
CDR3aa: CASSRTLPRTDTQYF

j_gene: TRBJ2-1
d_gene: -
abundance: once
v_gene: TRBV9
CDR3nt: TGTGCCAGCAGCGTAGCTACGAGTGGACCCCCTCAGTTCTTC
CDR3aa: CASSVATSGPPQFF

j_gene: TRBJ1-2
d_gene: -
abundance: -
v_gene: TRBV29-1
CDR3nt: TGCAGCGTTGGGAGTTACTATGGCTACACCTTC
CDR3aa: CSVGSYYGYTF

j_gene: TRBJ2-7
d_gene: -
abundance: -
v_gene: TRBV15
CDR3nt: TGTGCCACCAGCAGAGAGTTTGACGGAAACTACGAGCAGTACTTC
CDR3aa: CATSREFDGNYEQYF

j_gene: TRBJ1-1
d_gene: -
abundance: -
v_gene: TRBV19
CDR3nt: TGTGCCAGCCAAAGGTCCATCGACAGTTGGAACACTGAAGCTTTCTTT
CDR3aa: CASQRSIDSWNTEAFF

j_gene: TRBJ1-3
d_gene: -
abundance: -
v_gene: TRBV18
CDR3nt: TGTGCCAGCTCACCCGTCCCGAGTGAAACGTACACCATATATTTT
CDR3aa: CASSPVPSETYTIYF

j_gene: TRBJ1-5
d_gene: -
abundance: once
v_gene: TRBV5-6
CDR3nt: TGTGCCAGCAGCTCTGGGAGACGGAGCAATCAGCCCCAGCATTTT
CDR3aa: CASSSGRRSNQPQHF

j_gene: TRBJ2-6
d_gene: -
abundance: -
v_gene: TRBV7-3
CDR3nt: TGTGCCAGCAGCAAAACCGGGGGACATGGATTCTCTGGGGCCAACGTCCTGACTTTC
CDR3aa: CASSKTGGHGFSGANVLTF

j_gene: TRBJ2-7
d_gene: TRBD1
abundance: -
v_gene: TRBV27
CDR3nt: TGTGCCAGCAGTACCCGGACAGGGGCCCACTACGAGCAGTACTTC
CDR3aa: CASSTRTGAHYEQYF